The present T cell receptor (beta chain) was sequenced within a study of vaccination effects on CD4 cells after COVID-19. Viral peptide pool expansion of antigen-specific CD4+ T cells preceded sequencing in the ViraFEST assay. CD4+ T cells were isolated after around 10 days of culture. Vaccine recipients, nucleocapsid antibody negative, had no prior SARS-CoV-2 infection. This clone is a singleton in its sample. As yet, its antigen is unknown. Study outcomes and limitations: Cross-reactivity toward common cold coronaviruses was confined to only 1 of 255 vaccine-induced clones in healthy vaccinees.

Only in-frame clones appear in the TCRdb table, and some are missing; sequencing was by immunoSEQ multiplex PCR. This sample yields under 80,000 clones, of which around 78% are seen a single time; about 10% belongs to the top ten. The source material was CD4+ T cells from PBMCs cultured with SARS-CoV-2 spike peptides, sampled before COVID-19 vaccination. This TCR was sampled from a human donor who received a COVID-19 vaccine.

The CDR3 DNA follows: TGCGCCAGCAGCTTGGGGACGAACACCGGGGAGCTGTTTTTT. It specifies CASSLGTNTGELFF. The chain couples TRBV5-1 to TRBJ2-2; D remains ambiguous. Per the germline V gene, CDR1 is SGHRS and CDR2 is YFSETQ. Trimming shortened V by 0 bases and J by 0 bases, and 3 bases separated the two germline ends. The CDR3 covers 14 residues.